These 24 T cell receptor beta chains were sequenced from one sample in a study of PD-1 blockade in classical Hodgkin lymphoma. All trial patients relapsed after autologous stem cell transplantation. This table comes from immunoSEQ multiplex PCR, and its TCRdb copy is limited to in-frame clones, with some not included. The sample includes over 50,000 clones, 73% of them seen just once. Sequences were derived from peripheral blood mononuclear cells (PBMCs), sampled before the second cycle of nivolumab. The source is a human donor with classical Hodgkin lymphoma.

This chain uses TRBV5-8 with TRBJ1-3; no clear D gene. CDR1 SGHTS and CDR2 YDEGEE come from the germline V gene. The CDR3 has 15 residues. V was clipped by 0 bases and J by 6 bases, with 13 bases between them. The CDR3 DNA follows: TGTGCCAGCAGCTTGGTGGCCAAAATGGTAAACACCATATATTTT. It encodes CASSLVAKMVNTIYF. The entire variable domain, with the rest obtained from reference TRBV5-8 and TRBJ1-3, is as follows: EAGVTQSPTHLIKTRGQQATLRCSPISGHTSVYWYQQALGLGLQFLLWYDEGEERNRGNFPPRFSGRQFPNYSSELNVNALELEDSALYLCASSLVAKMVNTIYFGEGSWLTVV.

This clone was seen more than once but under ten times. The chain uses TRBV7-8 and TRBJ2-6; D unclear. Trimming cost V 5 bases and J 12 bases, with 11 bases left between them. CDR3 length: 12 residues. Germline assignment: CDR1 SGHVS and CDR2 FQNEAQ. For the CDR3, the DNA is TGTGCCAGCAGCCCCCTCCCGGGCGTCCTGACTTTC. Protein: CASSPLPGVLTF.

The chain uses TRBV6-1 and TRBJ1-2; possible D gene TRBD1, 6 bases. V lost 3 bases and J lost 5, with 16 bases in between. The CDR3 loop spans 15 amino acids. Germline CDR1 reads MNHNS; CDR2 reads SASEGT. In DNA form, the CDR3 reads TGTGCCAGCAGTGAGGCCCCGGGACAAATATATGGCTACACCTTC. Translating it yields CASSEAPGQIYGYTF.

The CDR3 sequence is CASSPKGGSPYGYTF. The CDR3 DNA sequence: TGTGCCAGCAGCCCCAAAGGGGGTTCTCCCTATGGCTACACCTTC. The rearrangement links TRBV7-3 to TRBJ1-2, with a tentative D call TRBD1 (6 bases). In germline, CDR1 is SGHTA, CDR2 FQGTGA. V was shortened by 5 bases and J by 4 bases, with 17 bases between the two germline ends. This CDR3 spans 15 amino acids.

The chain recombines TRBV6-6 with TRBJ1-2; TRBD1 is a possible D gene (6 bases). The CDR3 runs 13 residues. CDR1 MNHNY and CDR2 SVGAGI come from the germline V gene (reference sequence). Trimming removed 6 bases at V and 7 bases at J, with 15 bases between. CDR3 protein: CASSRGGAAGYTF. CDR3 DNA sequence: TGTGCCAGCAGCCGGGGGGGGGCTGCTGGCTACACCTTC.

This clone has only one observation. A read error may produce the germline difference seen at one junction end. V usage is TRBV7-6 and J usage is TRBJ2-2; TRBD2 matches 9 bases. The CDR3 totals 15 residues. Germline V gene data show CDR1 as SGHVS and CDR2 as FNYEAQ. The CDR3 DNA reads as TGTGCCAGCAGCATAGCGGGAGTGGTCACCGGGGAGCTGTTTTTT. Its translation: CASSIAGVVTGELFF.

The chain couples TRBV30 to TRBJ2-1; weak D call: TRBD2 (7 bases). Germline V gene data show CDR1 as GTSNPN and CDR2 as SVGIG (reference sequence). Trimming cost V 6 bases and J 7 bases, with 19 bases left between them. The CDR3 consists of 14 residues. The CDR3 is CACLRGEGPNEQFF. The DNA of the CDR3 is TGTGCCTGCCTTAGGGGGGAGGGCCCGAATGAGCAGTTCTTC.

V gene TRBV9 combines with J gene TRBJ2-3; unclear D gene. The CDR3 covers 15 residues. Between the trimmed V and J ends, which lost 0 bases and 0 bases, there was a span of 8 bases. Germline CDR1 is SGDLS and CDR2 is YYNGEE. The CDR3 is CASSVESVSTDTQYF. In DNA form, the CDR3 reads TGTGCCAGCAGCGTAGAAAGCGTTAGCACAGATACGCAGTATTTT.

This rearrangement joins TRBV19 to TRBJ1-5, with 8 bases that match TRBD1. Germline V gene lookup returns CDR1 LNHDA and CDR2 SQIVND (reference sequence). The trim removed 7 bases at V and 9 bases at J, leaving 20 bases unmatched. The CDR3 length is 17 residues. CDR3 amino acids: CASIPQGQVNPPWPQHF. The CDR3 bases are TGTGCCAGTATCCCCCAGGGACAGGTGAACCCTCCTTGGCCCCAGCATTTT.

The chain has TRBV7-8 and TRBJ1-5; D might be TRBD1 (6 bases). Germline values: CDR1 SGHVS, CDR2 FQNEAQ. Trimming took 2 bases from V and 3 from J, leaving 17 bases between them. The length of the CDR3 is 17 residues. This CDR3 is CASSLSGRGYDNQPQHF. The CDR3 nucleotides are TGTGCCAGCAGCTTATCGGGCAGGGGATATGACAATCAGCCCCAGCATTTT.

This clone occurred a few times. In nucleotides, the CDR3 is TGTGCCAGCAGTTATAAGGTCAACTATGGCTACACCTTC. It translates to CASSYKVNYGYTF. The V call is TRBV6-5, the J call TRBJ1-2; D is unclear. The CDR3 consists of 13 residues. V dropped 3 bases and J dropped 2 bases, with 7 bases sitting between them. CDR1 MNHEY and CDR2 SVGAGI come from the germline V gene.

The rearrangement links TRBV18 to TRBJ1-4, with 9 nucleotides matching TRBD1. The germline V gene encodes CDR1 KGHSH and CDR2 LQKENI. This CDR3 has 16 amino acids. V lost 3 bases to trimming and J lost 7 bases; unmatched junction nucleotides: 9. CDR3 nucleotide sequence: TGTGCCAGCTCACCGGCCTACGGGACAGGGAGTGAAAAACTGTTTTTT. This translates into CASSPAYGTGSEKLFF.

The chain carries TRBV29-1 and TRBJ2-3; 8 bases agree with TRBD2. The CDR3 has 15 residues. The trim removed 7 bases at V and 6 bases at J, leaving 15 bases unmatched. CDR1 is SQVTM, CDR2 ANQGSEA, per germline. The CDR3, as DNA: TGCAGCGCCTCCCCCCCGCGGGAGGTAGCGGATACGCAGTATTTT. Translated: CSASPPREVADTQYF.

The J gene is TRBJ2-7, the V gene TRBV2; D tentatively fits TRBD1 or TRBD2 (5 bases each). V gave up 6 bases and J gave up 6 bases, with 18 bases separating them. This CDR3 is built from 14 residues. CDR1 is SNHLY, CDR2 FYNNEI, per germline. CDR3 region: CASRGEYIRGEQYF. The DNA for the CDR3 is TGTGCCAGCAGGGGGGAGTACATAAGGGGCGAGCAGTACTTC.

This chain uses TRBV7-3 with TRBJ2-5; D remains ambiguous. CDR1 SGHTA and CDR2 FQGTGA come from the germline V gene. The V end lost 5 bases, the J end lost 3 bases, and 10 bases lay between the germline ends. The CDR3 has 13 residues. The CDR3 coding sequence is TGTGCCAGCAGCCCCCGTGGGGAAGAGACCCAGTACTTC. This sequence encodes CASSPRGEETQYF.

The J gene is TRBJ2-2, the V gene TRBV6-1; TRBD1 matches 7 bases. CDR1 is MNHNS, CDR2 SASEGT, per germline. Losses at the gene ends were 6 bases for V and 3 bases for J; bases not matched to a gene: 7. The CDR3 runs 15 residues. The CDR3 region has the DNA TGTGCCAGCAGGTGGGGGCAGGGGGACACCGGGGAGCTGTTTTTT. The encoded protein is CASRWGQGDTGELFF.

The V gene is TRBV30, the J gene TRBJ2-7; D call uncertain. CDR1 is GTSNPN, CDR2 SVGIG, per germline (reference sequence). V shed 3 bases and J shed 4 bases, with 10 bases lying between them. This CDR3 is 12 amino acids long. CDR3 nucleotides: TGTGCCTGGAGCGAGGCCGATTACGAGCAGTACTTC. The encoded protein is CAWSEADYEQYF.

V is TRBV2 and J is TRBJ1-4, with D possibly being TRBD1 (6 bases). The CDR3 consists of 15 residues. CDR1 and CDR2 from the germline V gene are SNHLY and FYNNEI. Trimming left V 6 bases short and J 8 bases short, with 19 bases between. Here the CDR3 DNA reads TGTGCCAGCAGGACAACCACAGGGCTGGTAGAAAAACTGTTTTTT. This encodes CASRTTTGLVEKLFF.

The chain combines TRBV5-1 with TRBJ2-5; D tentatively fits TRBD1 or TRBD2 (5 bases each). CDR1 is SGHRS, CDR2 YFSETQ, per germline. Trimming took off 0 bases at V and 7 bases at J, with 10 bases between the two ends. The CDR3 is made up of 13 amino acids. The CDR3, as DNA: TGCGCCAGCAGCTTGGTGGGGGAATGGACCCAGTACTTC. This encodes CASSLVGEWTQYF.

The rearrangement joins TRBV6-5 to TRBJ1-5; weak D call: TRBD1 (5 bases). Germline CDR1 and CDR2: MNHEY and SVGAGI. V was trimmed by 6 bases and J by 0 bases, leaving 12 bases between them. CDR3 length equals 15 residues. The CDR3 protein is CASSLAGNSNQPQHF. In nucleotides, the CDR3 is TGTGCCAGCAGCCTAGCAGGGAATAGCAATCAGCCCCAGCATTTT.

The chain employs TRBV21-1 and TRBJ1-5. TRBV21-1 is described as a pseudogene. The CDR3 spans 16 residues. The CDR3 is CASSKTGLRSNQPQHF. The DNA for the CDR3 is TGTGCCAGCAGCAAGACGGGGCTCCGTAGCAATCAGCCCCAGCATTTT.

This chain links TRBV5-1 with TRBJ2-7; the match to TRBD1 covers 7 bases. This CDR3 region has 17 residues. Per the germline V gene, CDR1 is SGHRS and CDR2 is YFSETQ. With V trimmed by 0 bases and J by 0 bases, 9 bases remained unmatched. The CDR3 sequence is CASSLALGTASSYEQYF. The CDR3 DNA sequence: TGCGCCAGCAGCTTGGCTCTTGGGACAGCTAGCTCCTACGAGCAGTACTTC.

The chain has TRBV7-2 and TRBJ2-3; D unresolved. CDR1 SGHTA and CDR2 FQGNSA come from the germline V gene. The CDR3 runs 15 residues. Trimming pared 2 bases from V and 0 bases from J, leaving 9 bases between. For the CDR3, the DNA is TGTGCCAGCAGCTTATCCCAAACTAGCACAGATACGCAGTATTTT. Translated: CASSLSQTSTDTQYF.

Worth noting for this clone: Mismatch with germline at one junction end may stem from a read error. The V call is TRBV7-6, the J call TRBJ2-3, with TRBD2 matching 7 bases. The CDR3 length is 15 residues. CDR1 and CDR2 from the germline V gene are SGHVS and FNYEAQ. CDR3 sequence reads: CASRLAGFGTDTQYF. The CDR3 region has the DNA TGTGCCAGCAGATTAGCGGGTTTCGGCACAGATACGCAGTATTTT.